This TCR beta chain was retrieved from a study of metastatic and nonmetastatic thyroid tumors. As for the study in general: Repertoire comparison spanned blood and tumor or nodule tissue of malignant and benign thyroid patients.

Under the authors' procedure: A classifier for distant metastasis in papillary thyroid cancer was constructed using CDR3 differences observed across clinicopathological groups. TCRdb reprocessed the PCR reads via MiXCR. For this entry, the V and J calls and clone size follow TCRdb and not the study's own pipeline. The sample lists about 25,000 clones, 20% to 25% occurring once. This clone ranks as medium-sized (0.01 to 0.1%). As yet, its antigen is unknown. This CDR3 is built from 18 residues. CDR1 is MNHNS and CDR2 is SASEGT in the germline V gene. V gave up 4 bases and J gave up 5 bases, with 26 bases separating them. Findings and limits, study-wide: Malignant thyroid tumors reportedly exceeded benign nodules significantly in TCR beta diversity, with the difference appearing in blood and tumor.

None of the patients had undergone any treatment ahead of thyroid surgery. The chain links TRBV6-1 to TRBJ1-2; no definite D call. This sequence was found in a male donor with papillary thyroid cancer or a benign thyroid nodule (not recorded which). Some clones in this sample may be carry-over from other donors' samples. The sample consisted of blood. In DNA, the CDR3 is TGTGCCAGCAGTGTCCTCCCCCGCGCCCTCGGACGGAAGTATGGCTACACCTTC. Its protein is CASSVLPRALGRKYGYTF.